This T cell receptor beta chain was found in a study of T cell responses to AZD1222 COVID-19 vaccine. Study at large: Samples with a second dose at about 4 or about 12 weeks were pooled together. The study's findings and limits: The study identified only a handful of AZD1222 recipients as seropositive at baseline. Per reports, nearly half of all spike-specific TCRs target regions that are unmutated in variants. Mostly white British, mostly female donors; authors suggested clonal diversity may be underestimated.

Germline CDR1 is LNHDA and CDR2 is SQIVND (reference sequence). The CDR3 length is 14 residues. V gave up 4 bases and J gave up 5 bases, with 13 bases separating them. Assay used: immunoSEQ multiplex PCR; TCRdb lists only in-frame clones, some missing. This sample yields around 120,000 clones, of which about 89% are seen a single time; approximately 30% belongs to the top ten. As for this clone: Antigen unknown.

The sample here was peripheral blood, taken on day 0 of AZD1222 vaccination. The chain couples TRBV19 to TRBJ2-3; D gene ambiguous. The receptor's source is an adult in good health. The CDR3 loop reads CASSTTPGRDTQYF. The CDR3, as DNA: TGTGCCAGTAGTACCACCCCTGGGCGAGATACGCAGTATTTT. Drawing the rest from reference TRBV19 and TRBJ2-3, the complete variable domain is DGGITQSPKYLFRKEGQNVTLSCEQNLNHDAMYWYRQDPGQGLRLIYYSQIVNDFQKGDIAEGYSVSREKKESFPLTVTSAQKNPTAFYLCASSTTPGRDTQYFGPGTRLTVL.